What follows are 21 T cell receptor beta chains derived from one specimen sequenced in a study of glioma-infiltrating T cells after dendritic cell vaccination. Some clones are missing from TCRdb's copy, which holds only in-frame ones; the method was immunoSEQ multiplex PCR. The sample yields 80,000 to 95,000 clones, roughly 84% seen once. This material consisted of blood, taken before dendritic cell vaccination. The origin of the receptors is a human donor with glioblastoma.

The chain recombines TRBV4-2 with TRBJ2-1, with 13 nucleotides matching TRBD2. CDR1 is LGHNA, CDR2 YNFKEQ, per germline. The junction had 16 bases not matched to a gene; V was cut back by 0 bases and J by 8 bases. The CDR3 contains 20 residues. The CDR3 reads CASSQERQLKTSGGWDEQFF. DNA for the CDR3: TGTGCCAGCAGCCAAGAACGGCAGCTGAAGACTAGCGGGGGGTGGGATGAGCAGTTCTTC.

The chain employs TRBV19 and TRBJ2-1, with no clear D. The CDR3 is 11 residues long. The V gene's germline CDR1 is LNHDA and CDR2 SQIVND (reference sequence). The V gene lost 8 bases and the J gene lost 4 bases, with 6 bases spanning the gap. CDR3 bases: TGTGCCAGTTCCCATTACAATGAGCAGTTCTTC. It translates to CASSHYNEQFF. Combining the CDR3 with reference TRBV19 and TRBJ2-1 gives the whole variable domain DGGITQSPKYLFRKEGQNVTLSCEQNLNHDAMYWYRQDPGQGLRLIYYSQIVNDFQKGDIAEGYSVSREKKESFPLTVTSAQKNPTAFYLCASSHYNEQFFGPGTRLTVL.

CDR3 bases: TGTGCCAGCAGTTCCGGACAGGGGGTAACAGATACGCAGTATTTT. Translating gives CASSSGQGVTDTQYF. This chain connects TRBV7-2 to TRBJ2-3; 10 bases line up with TRBD1. The CDR3 totals 15 residues. Germline V lookup: CDR1 SGHTA, CDR2 FQGNSA. J was trimmed by 3 bases and V by 6 bases; bases with no gene match: 6.

This clone was seen only once. V and J are TRBV6-6 and TRBJ2-2, with D possibly TRBD2 on 6 matching bases. The CDR3 covers 15 residues. Between the trimmed V and J ends, which lost 7 bases and 8 bases, there was a span of 20 bases. Looked up from germline, CDR1 is MNHNY and CDR2 is SVGAGI (reference sequence). This CDR3 reads CASTPGDFPGGELFF. For the CDR3, the DNA is TGTGCCAGCACCCCGGGGGACTTTCCTGGAGGGGAGCTGTTTTTT.

V usage is TRBV15 and J usage is TRBJ2-5; weak D call: TRBD1 (5 bases). Per germline, CDR1 LNHNV and CDR2 YYDKDF (reference sequence). The length of the CDR3 is 16 residues. The germline V and J ends were trimmed by 1 base and 0 bases, with 12 bases remaining between them. This CDR3 is CATSRASDIYQETQYF. CDR3 DNA: TGTGCCACCAGCAGAGCGTCGGACATCTACCAAGAGACCCAGTACTTC.

The chain links TRBV4-2 to TRBJ2-5, with D maybe TRBD1 (5 bases). Germline assignment: CDR1 LGHNA and CDR2 YNFKEQ. CDR3 length equals 13 residues. V lost 4 bases and J lost 5, with 11 bases in between. The DNA of the CDR3 is TGTGCCAGCAGCCGGACACTTCGGGAGACCCAGTACTTC. Amino acids: CASSRTLRETQYF.

The chain combines TRBV27 with TRBJ2-5; a weak D match, TRBD1 (7 bases). V lost 8 bases to trimming and J lost 11 bases, with 21 bases between them. The CDR3 sequence is 13 residues long. The germline V gene encodes CDR1 MNHEY and CDR2 SMNVEV (reference sequence). The CDR3: CASRDSLPGEQYF. In DNA, the CDR3 is TGTGCCAGCCGGGACAGCCTCCCGGGGGAGCAGTACTTC.

On this clone: At one end, the junction sequence differs from germline, possibly due to a read error. The rearrangement joins TRBV7-7 to TRBJ2-2; 9 nucleotides align to TRBD2. The CDR3 totals 16 residues. Germline CDR1 SSHAT, CDR2 FNYEAQ (reference sequence). This CDR3 reads CASSTRSGRNTGELFF. DNA of the CDR3: TGTGCTAGCAGCACACGTAGCGGGAGGAACACCGGGGAGCTGTTTTTT.

V usage is TRBV5-6 and J usage is TRBJ2-2, with no clear D. The CDR3 is 13 residues long. Germline CDR1 reads SGHDT; CDR2 reads YYEEEE. The germline V and J ends were trimmed by 3 bases and 2 bases, with 5 bases remaining between them. CDR3 sequence reads: CASSSFNTGELFF. CDR3 nucleotides: TGTGCCAGCAGCTCTTTTAACACCGGGGAGCTGTTTTTT.

V gene TRBV6-1 combines with J gene TRBJ2-7; D perhaps matches TRBD1 (6 bases). The CDR3 has 15 residues. Deletions cut 9 bases from V and 1 base from J, with 19 bases between. Germline CDR1 reads MNHNS; CDR2 reads SASEGT. This CDR3 reads CASWTPGVASYEQYF. DNA of the CDR3: TGTGCCAGTTGGACTCCAGGGGTCGCTTCCTACGAGCAGTACTTC.

This sequence joins TRBV7-9 and TRBJ2-3; 10 bases are a match to TRBD2. This CDR3 is 17 amino acids long. The trim removed 0 bases at V and 3 bases at J, leaving 6 bases unmatched. Germline loops: CDR1 SEHNR, CDR2 FQNEAQ (reference sequence). The CDR3 DNA follows: TGTGCCAGCAGCTTAGCTCTAGCGGGAGTGATGACAGATACGCAGTATTTT. Protein: CASSLALAGVMTDTQYF.

This clone appeared a single time. CDR3 in amino acids: CASSHTGGLSYEQYF. The CDR3 DNA sequence: TGTGCCAGCAGCCACACCGGGGGGCTCTCCTACGAGCAGTACTTC. J is TRBJ2-7 and V is TRBV7-2; D is perhaps TRBD2 (7 bases). The CDR3 length is 15 residues. Per germline, CDR1 SGHTA and CDR2 FQGNSA. The V and J ends lost 5 bases and 0 bases respectively, with 14 bases between them.

V usage is TRBV7-2 and J usage is TRBJ2-7; TRBD1 might be the D (6 bases). V was pared by 2 bases and J by 3 bases, with 11 bases between. CDR1 is SGHTA and CDR2 is FQGNSA in the germline V gene. The CDR3 covers 14 residues. The CDR3 DNA follows: TGTGCCAGCAGCTTAAGGACAGCAGACTACGAGCAGTACTTC. Residues: CASSLRTADYEQYF.

The chain couples TRBV5-1 to TRBJ1-5, with D possibly TRBD1 on 5 matching bases. The CDR3 extends over 15 amino acids. Germline loops: CDR1 SGHRS, CDR2 YFSETQ. Trimming pared 1 base from V and 3 bases from J, leaving 11 bases between. CDR3: CASSLRGDFNQPQHF. As DNA, the CDR3 is TGCGCCAGCAGCTTGCGGGGGGATTTCAATCAGCCCCAGCATTTT.

The rearrangement links TRBV5-1 to TRBJ2-3; TRBD1 matches at 8 bases. The CDR3 is 16 amino acids. CDR1 and CDR2 (germline): SGHRS, YFSETQ. The J segment lost 1 base and the V segment lost 3 bases, leaving 7 bases of the junction unmatched. The CDR3 sequence is CASSSALGQGTDTQYF. The CDR3 DNA reads TGCGCCAGCAGCTCAGCCCTGGGACAGGGCACAGATACGCAGTATTTT.

V is TRBV5-6 and J is TRBJ2-3; D is perhaps TRBD2 (5 bases). The CDR3 spans 15 residues. In germline, CDR1 is SGHDT, CDR2 YYEEEE. Trimming took off 4 bases at V and 7 bases at J, with 19 bases between the two ends. CDR3 coding DNA: TGTGCCAGCAGCCCGATCCCGGGATCCGGCTATACGCAGTATTTT. This codes for CASSPIPGSGYTQYF.

The rearrangement uses TRBV4-2 and TRBJ1-1, with D unclear. The V end was cut by 1 base, the J end by 1 base, with 19 bases between. CDR1 LGHNA and CDR2 YNFKEQ come from the germline V gene. The CDR3 runs 18 residues. CDR3 nucleotides: TGTGCCAGCAGCCAAGTGCGGGCGGGCAGTTGGGAGAACACTGAAGCTTTCTTT. Amino acid sequence: CASSQVRAGSWENTEAFF.

V and J are TRBV4-1 and TRBJ1-4; TRBD1 matches at 11 bases. Germline V gene sequence: CDR1 MGHRA, CDR2 YSYEKL. The junction had 3 bases not matched to a gene; V was cut back by 4 bases and J by 5 bases. This CDR3 region has 15 residues. CDR3 residues: CASSRRDRGNEKLFF. The CDR3 bases are TGCGCCAGCAGCCGACGGGACAGGGGGAATGAAAAACTGTTTTTT.

This clone was found once. This rearrangement joins TRBV10-1 to TRBJ1-6; D is perhaps TRBD1 (5 bases). This CDR3 contains 14 residues. Trimming shortened V by 2 bases and J by 10 bases, and 12 bases separated the two germline ends. Germline assignment: CDR1 WNHNN and CDR2 SYGVQD (reference sequence). CDR3 region: CASSEGAIGSPLHF. CDR3 bases: TGCGCCAGCAGTGAGGGGGCTATCGGGTCACCCCTCCACTTT.

V gene TRBV5-4 combines with J gene TRBJ1-2; D is ambiguous. Deletions cut 0 bases from V and 4 bases from J, with 4 bases between. Germline V gene sequence: CDR1 SGHNT, CDR2 YYREEE (reference sequence). The CDR3 covers 12 residues. DNA for the CDR3: TGTGCCAGCAGCTTGGACGGCTATGGCTACACCTTC. Its translation is CASSLDGYGYTF. Variable domain in full (rest from reference TRBV5-4 and TRBJ1-2): ETGVTQSPTHLIKTRGQQVTLRCSSQSGHNTVSWYQQALGQGPQFIFQYYREEENGRGNFPPRFSGLQFPNYSSELNVNALELDDSALYLCASSLDGYGYTFGSGTRLTVV.

The chain links TRBV6-5 to TRBJ1-1; D is unresolved. The CDR3 has 14 residues. V was cut by 8 bases and J by 0 bases, with 13 bases left in between. The V gene's germline CDR1 is MNHEY and CDR2 SVGAGI. DNA for the CDR3: TGTGCCAGCCTCCCGAGGGAAGTGAACACTGAAGCTTTCTTT. Its protein product is CASLPREVNTEAFF.